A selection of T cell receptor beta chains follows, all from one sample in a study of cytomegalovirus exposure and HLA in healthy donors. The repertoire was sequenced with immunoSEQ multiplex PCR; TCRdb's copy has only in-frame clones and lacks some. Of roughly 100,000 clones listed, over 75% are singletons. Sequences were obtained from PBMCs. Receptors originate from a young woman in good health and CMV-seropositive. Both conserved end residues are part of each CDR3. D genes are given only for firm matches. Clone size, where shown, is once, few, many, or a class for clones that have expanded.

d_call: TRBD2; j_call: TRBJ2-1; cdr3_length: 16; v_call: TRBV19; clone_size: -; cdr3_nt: TGTGCCAGTAGCCAACCTCTAGCGGGAGGGCCGAATGAGCAGTTCTTC; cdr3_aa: CASSQPLAGGPNEQFF
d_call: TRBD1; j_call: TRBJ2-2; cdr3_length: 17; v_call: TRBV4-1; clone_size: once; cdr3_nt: TGCGCCAGCAGCCAAGATCTCGACAGGGGGCGCACCGGGGAGCTGTTTTTT; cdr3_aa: CASSQDLDRGRTGELFF
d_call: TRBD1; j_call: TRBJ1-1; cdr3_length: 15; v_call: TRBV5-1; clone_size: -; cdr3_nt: TGCGCCAGCAGCTTGGGGACAGGGAGTTTCTCTGAAGCTTTCTTT; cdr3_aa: CASSLGTGSFSEAFF
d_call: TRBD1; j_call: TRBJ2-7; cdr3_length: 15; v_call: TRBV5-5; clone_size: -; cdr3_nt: TGTGCCAGCAGCTTCGGACAGGGTAGCTCCTACGAGCAGTACTTC; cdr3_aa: CASSFGQGSSYEQYF
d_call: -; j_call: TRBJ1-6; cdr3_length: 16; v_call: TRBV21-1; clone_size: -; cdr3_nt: TGTGCCAGCAGCGCCAGGGGCAGGTCCTATAATTCACCCCTCCACTTT; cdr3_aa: CASSARGRSYNSPLHF
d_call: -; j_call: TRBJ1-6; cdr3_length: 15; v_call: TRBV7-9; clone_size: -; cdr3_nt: TGTGCCAGCAGCTTAGGTGACAGGTTGAATTCACCCCTCCACTTT; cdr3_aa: CASSLGDRLNSPLHF
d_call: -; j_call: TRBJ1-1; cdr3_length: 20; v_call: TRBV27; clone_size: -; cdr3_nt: TGTGCCAACAACCAGGGGTACATAGAGGCCGATACATTATTGAACACTGAAGCTTTCTTT; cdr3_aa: CANNQGYIEADTLLNTEAFF
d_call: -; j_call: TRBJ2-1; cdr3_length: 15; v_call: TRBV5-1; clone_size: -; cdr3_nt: TGCGCCAGCAGCTTGGACGGGGGATCCTACAATGAGCAGTTCTTC; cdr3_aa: CASSLDGGSYNEQFF
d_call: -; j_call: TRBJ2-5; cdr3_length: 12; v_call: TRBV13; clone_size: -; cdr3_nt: TGTGCCAGCAGCTTATCGGGAGAGACCCAGTACTTC; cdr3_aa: CASSLSGETQYF
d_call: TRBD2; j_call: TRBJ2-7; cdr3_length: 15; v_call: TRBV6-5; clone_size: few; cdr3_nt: TGTGCCAGCAGAAAGTTAGCGGGGACGTCCTACGAGCAGTACTTC; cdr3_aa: CASRKLAGTSYEQYF
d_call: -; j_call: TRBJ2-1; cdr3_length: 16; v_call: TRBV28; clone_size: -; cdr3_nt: TGTGCCAGCACCTTCGGCCGAGGACTGATCTACAATGAGCAGTTCTTC; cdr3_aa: CASTFGRGLIYNEQFF
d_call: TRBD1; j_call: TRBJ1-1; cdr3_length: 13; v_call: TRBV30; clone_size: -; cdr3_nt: TGTGCCTGGAGCGGGACAGCGAACACTGAAGCTTTCTTT; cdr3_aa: CAWSGTANTEAFF
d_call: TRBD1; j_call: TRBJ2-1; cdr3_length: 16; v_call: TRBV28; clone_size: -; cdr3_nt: TGTGCCAGCAGGGATGCGACAGGGAACTCTTACAATGAGCAGTTCTTC; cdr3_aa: CASRDATGNSYNEQFF
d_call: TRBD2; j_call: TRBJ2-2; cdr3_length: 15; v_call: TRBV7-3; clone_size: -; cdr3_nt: TGTGCCAGCAGCTTAACGGGACTAGACACCGGGGAGCTGTTTTTT; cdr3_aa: CASSLTGLDTGELFF
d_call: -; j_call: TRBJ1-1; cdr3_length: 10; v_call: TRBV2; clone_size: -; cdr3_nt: TGTGCCAGCAGTGGTCAAGAAGCTTTCTTT; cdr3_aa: CASSGQEAFF
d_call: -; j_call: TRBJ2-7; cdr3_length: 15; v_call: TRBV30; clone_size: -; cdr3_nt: TGTGCCTGGAGTGGTGCGGAGACCCACTCCGGGGAGCAGTACTTC; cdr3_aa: CAWSGAETHSGEQYF
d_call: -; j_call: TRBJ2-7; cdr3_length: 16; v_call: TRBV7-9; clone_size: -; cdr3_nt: TGTGCCAGCAGCGGCTCAGGAGCGGTAAGCTCCTACGAGCAGTACTTC; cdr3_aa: CASSGSGAVSSYEQYF
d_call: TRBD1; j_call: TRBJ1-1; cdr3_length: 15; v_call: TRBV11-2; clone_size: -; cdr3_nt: TGTGCCAGCAGCAGGGGGCAAGGGTGGGGCACTGAAGCTTTCTTT; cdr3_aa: CASSRGQGWGTEAFF
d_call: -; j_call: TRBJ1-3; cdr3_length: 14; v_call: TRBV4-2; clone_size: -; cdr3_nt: TGTGCCAGCAGCCCATCAGGGACTGGAAACACCATATATTTT; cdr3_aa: CASSPSGTGNTIYF
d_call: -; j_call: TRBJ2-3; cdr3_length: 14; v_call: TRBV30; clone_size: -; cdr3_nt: TGTGCCTGGATGGCGGGGTGGGGCACAGATACGCAGTATTTT; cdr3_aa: CAWMAGWGTDTQYF
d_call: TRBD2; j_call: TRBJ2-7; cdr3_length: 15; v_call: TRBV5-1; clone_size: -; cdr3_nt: TGCGCCAGCAAGGGTACGGCTAGCGGGATTCACGAGCAGTACTTC; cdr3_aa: CASKGTASGIHEQYF
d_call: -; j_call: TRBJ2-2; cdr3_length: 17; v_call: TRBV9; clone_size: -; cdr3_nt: TGTGCCAGCAGCGCCGTGGTGGGGGCGGGAGAGGCCGGGGAGCTGTTTTTT; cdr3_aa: CASSAVVGAGEAGELFF
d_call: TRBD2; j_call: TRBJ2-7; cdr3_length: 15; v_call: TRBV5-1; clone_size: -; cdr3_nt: TGCGCCAGCAGCTTACCGGGACTAGCTACCTACGAGCAGTACTTC; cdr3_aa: CASSLPGLATYEQYF
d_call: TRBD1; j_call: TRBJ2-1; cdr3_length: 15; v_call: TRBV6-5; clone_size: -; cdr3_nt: TGTGCCAGCAGACGACAGGGGAGCTCCTACAATGAGCAGTTCTTC; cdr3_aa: CASRRQGSSYNEQFF
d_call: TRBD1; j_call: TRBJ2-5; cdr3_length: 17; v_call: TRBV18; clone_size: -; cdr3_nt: TGTGCCAGCTCACGACAGGGGCCGGGGCTGATTCAAGAGACCCAGTACTTC; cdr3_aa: CASSRQGPGLIQETQYF
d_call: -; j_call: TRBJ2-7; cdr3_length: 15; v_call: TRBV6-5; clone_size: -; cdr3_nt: TGTGCCAGCAGTTACTCGTCCGCGGGGTACTACGAGCAGTACTTC; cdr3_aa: CASSYSSAGYYEQYF
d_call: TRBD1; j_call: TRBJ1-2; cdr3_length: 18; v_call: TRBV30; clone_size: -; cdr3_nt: TGTGCCTGGAGGCCCTCTGGGACAGGCACGTTAGCTAACTATGGCTACACCTTC; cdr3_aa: CAWRPSGTGTLANYGYTF
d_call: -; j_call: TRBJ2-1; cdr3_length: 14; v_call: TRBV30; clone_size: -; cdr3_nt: TGTGCCTGGAGTGTGGGGGGAGGTGGCAATGAGCAGTTCTTC; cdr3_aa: CAWSVGGGGNEQFF
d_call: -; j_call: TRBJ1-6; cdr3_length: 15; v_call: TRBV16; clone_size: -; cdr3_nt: TGTGCCAGCAGCCAAGGACAGATCTATAATTCACCCCTCCACTTT; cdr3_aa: CASSQGQIYNSPLHF
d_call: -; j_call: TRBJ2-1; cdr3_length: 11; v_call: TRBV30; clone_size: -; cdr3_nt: TGTGCCTGGAGGGCCAGAAATGAGCAGTTCTTC; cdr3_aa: CAWRARNEQFF
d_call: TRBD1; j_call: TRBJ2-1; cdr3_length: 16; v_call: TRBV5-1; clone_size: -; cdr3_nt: TGCGCCAGCAGCTTGGGGCAGGGGGCGCGCTACAATGAGCAGTTCTTC; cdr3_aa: CASSLGQGARYNEQFF
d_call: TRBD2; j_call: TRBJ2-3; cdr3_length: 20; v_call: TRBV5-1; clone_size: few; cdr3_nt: TGCGCCAGCAGCCTTCTGGGACTAGCGGGAGGAGTAGGGGGAACAGATACGCAGTATTTT; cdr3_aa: CASSLLGLAGGVGGTDTQYF
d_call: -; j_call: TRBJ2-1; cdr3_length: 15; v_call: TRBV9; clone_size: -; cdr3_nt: TGTGCCAGCAGCGTAGGAGGGGGAGGGGGCAATGAGCAGTTCTTC; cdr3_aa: CASSVGGGGGNEQFF
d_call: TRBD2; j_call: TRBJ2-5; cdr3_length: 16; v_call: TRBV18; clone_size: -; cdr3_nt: TGTGCCAGCTCACCCACGGGTCGGGGGGGCGAAGAGACCCAGTACTTC; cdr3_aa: CASSPTGRGGEETQYF
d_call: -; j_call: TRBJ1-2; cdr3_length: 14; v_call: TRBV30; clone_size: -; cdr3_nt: TGTGCCTGGATAAGAACCAGGGGTGAGGGAGGCTACACCTTC; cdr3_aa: CAWIRTRGEGGYTF
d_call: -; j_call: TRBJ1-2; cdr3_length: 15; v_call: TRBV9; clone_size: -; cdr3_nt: TGTGCCAGCAGCGCAGTCTCTCGGACAACCTATGGCTACACCTTC; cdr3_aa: CASSAVSRTTYGYTF
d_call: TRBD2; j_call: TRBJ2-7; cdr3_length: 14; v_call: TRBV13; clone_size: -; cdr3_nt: TGTGCCAGCAGCTCAAGACTAGCGGCCTACGAGCAGTACTTC; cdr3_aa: CASSSRLAAYEQYF
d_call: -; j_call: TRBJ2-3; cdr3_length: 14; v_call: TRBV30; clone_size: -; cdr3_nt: TGTGCATCGAACCATGGCGGGAGCACAGATACGCAGTATTTT; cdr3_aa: CASNHGGSTDTQYF
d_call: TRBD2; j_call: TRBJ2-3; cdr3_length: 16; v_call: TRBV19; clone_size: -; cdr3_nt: TGTGCCAGTAGTGGGTCCGGGACTAGCAGCACAGATACGCAGTATTTT; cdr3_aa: CASSGSGTSSTDTQYF
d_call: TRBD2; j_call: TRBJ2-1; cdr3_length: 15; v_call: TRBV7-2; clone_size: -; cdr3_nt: TGTGCCAGCAGCTTAGGCGGGAGTGCCTACAATGAGCAGTTCTTC; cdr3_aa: CASSLGGSAYNEQFF
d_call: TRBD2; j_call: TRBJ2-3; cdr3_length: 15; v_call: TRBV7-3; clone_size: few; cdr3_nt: TGTGCCAGCAGCTTATCGGCGGGAGTAACAGATACGCAGTATTTT; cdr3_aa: CASSLSAGVTDTQYF
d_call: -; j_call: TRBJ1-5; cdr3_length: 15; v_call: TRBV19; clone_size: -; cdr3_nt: TGTGCCAGTAGGGCCCCAGGTGGGAGCAATCAGCCCCAGCATTTT; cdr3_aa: CASRAPGGSNQPQHF
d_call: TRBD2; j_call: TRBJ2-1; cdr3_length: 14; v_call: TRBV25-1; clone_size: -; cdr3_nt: TGTGCCAGCCAGACTAGCGGGTATTACAATGAGCAGTTCTTC; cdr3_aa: CASQTSGYYNEQFF